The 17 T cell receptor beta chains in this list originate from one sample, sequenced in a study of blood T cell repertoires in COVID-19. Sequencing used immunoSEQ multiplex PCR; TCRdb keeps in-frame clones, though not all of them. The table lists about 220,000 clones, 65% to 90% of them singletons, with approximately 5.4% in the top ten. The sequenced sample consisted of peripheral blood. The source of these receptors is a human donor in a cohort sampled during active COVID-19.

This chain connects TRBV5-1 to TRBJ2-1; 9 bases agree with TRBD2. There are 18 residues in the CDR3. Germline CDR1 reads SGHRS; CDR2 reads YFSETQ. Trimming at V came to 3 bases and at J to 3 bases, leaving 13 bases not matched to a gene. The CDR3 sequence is CASSSLGASGVNYNEQFF. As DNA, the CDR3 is TGCGCCAGCAGCTCTTTGGGGGCTAGCGGGGTAAACTACAATGAGCAGTTCTTC.

The CDR3 nucleotides are TGTGCCAGCAGCCCTAGCCTCTTACTCAACTCCTACGAGCAGTACTTC. Translating it yields CASSPSLLLNSYEQYF. The gene calls are TRBV28 and TRBJ2-7; weak D call: TRBD2 (5 bases). Germline CDR1 MDHEN, CDR2 SYDVKM. The CDR3 totals 16 residues. V shed 6 bases and J shed 0 bases, with 18 bases lying between them. Filled out from reference TRBV28 and TRBJ2-7, the complete variable domain reads DVKVTQSSRYLVKRTGEKVFLECVQDMDHENMFWYRQDPGLGLRLIYFSYDVKMKEKGDIPEGYSVSREKKERFSLILESASTNQTSMYLCASSPSLLLNSYEQYFGPGTRLTVT.

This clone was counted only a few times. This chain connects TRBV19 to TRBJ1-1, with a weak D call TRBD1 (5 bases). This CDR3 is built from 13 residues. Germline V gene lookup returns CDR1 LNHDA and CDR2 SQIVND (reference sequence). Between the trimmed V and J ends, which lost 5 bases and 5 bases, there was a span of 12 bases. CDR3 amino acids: CASSPGTYTEAFF. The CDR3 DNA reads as TGTGCCAGTAGTCCCGGGACTTATACTGAAGCTTTCTTT.

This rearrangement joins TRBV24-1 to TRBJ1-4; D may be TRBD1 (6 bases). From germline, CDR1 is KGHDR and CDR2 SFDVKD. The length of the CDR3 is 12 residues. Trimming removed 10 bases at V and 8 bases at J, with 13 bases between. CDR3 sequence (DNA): TGTGCCACACAGGGTTTAGAAGAAAAACTGTTTTTT. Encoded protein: CATQGLEEKLFF.

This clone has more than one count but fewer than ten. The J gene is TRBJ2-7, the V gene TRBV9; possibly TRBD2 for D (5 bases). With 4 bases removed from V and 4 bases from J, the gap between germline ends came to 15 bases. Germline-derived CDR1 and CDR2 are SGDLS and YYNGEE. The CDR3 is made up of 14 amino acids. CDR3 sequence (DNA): TGTGCCAGCAGCTTGCGGGCCGCATCTTACGAGCAGTACTTC. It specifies CASSLRAASYEQYF.

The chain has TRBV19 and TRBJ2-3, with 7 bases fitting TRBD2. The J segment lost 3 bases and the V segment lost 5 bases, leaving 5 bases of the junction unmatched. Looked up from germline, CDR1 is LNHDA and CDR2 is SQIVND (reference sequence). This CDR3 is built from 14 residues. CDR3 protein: CASSWRGRTDTQYF. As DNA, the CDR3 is TGTGCCAGTAGTTGGCGGGGGAGAACAGATACGCAGTATTTT.

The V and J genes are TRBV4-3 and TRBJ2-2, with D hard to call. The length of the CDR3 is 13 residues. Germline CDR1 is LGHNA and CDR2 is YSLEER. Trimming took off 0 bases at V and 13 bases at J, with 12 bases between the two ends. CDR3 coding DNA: TGCGCCAGCAGCCAAGATCCGGTCGGCGGGCTGTTTTTT. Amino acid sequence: CASSQDPVGGLFF.

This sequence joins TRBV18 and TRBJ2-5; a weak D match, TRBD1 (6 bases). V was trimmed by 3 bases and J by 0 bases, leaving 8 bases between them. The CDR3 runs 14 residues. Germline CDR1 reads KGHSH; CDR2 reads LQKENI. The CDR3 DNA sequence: TGTGCCAGCTCACCGACAGGTTACCAAGAGACCCAGTACTTC. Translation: CASSPTGYQETQYF.

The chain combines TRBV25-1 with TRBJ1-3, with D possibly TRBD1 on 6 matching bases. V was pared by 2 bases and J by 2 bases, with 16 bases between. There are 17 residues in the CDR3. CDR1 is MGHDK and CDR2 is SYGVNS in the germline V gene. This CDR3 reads CASSEAPPTGTGNTIYF. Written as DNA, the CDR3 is TGTGCCAGCAGTGAAGCCCCACCCACAGGGACTGGAAACACCATATATTTT.

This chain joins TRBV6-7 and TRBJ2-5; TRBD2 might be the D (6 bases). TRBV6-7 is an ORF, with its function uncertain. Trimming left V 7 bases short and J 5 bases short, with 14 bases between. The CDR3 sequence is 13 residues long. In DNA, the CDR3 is TGTGCCAGCACCTATGGGGGGTGGGAGACCCAGTACTTC. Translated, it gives CASTYGGWETQYF.

The CDR3 protein is CASSLADRWDTEAFF. Here the CDR3 DNA reads TGCGCCAGCAGCTTGGCCGACAGGTGGGACACTGAAGCTTTCTTT. The gene calls are TRBV5-1 and TRBJ1-1, with a tentative D call TRBD1 (6 bases). This CDR3 is built from 15 residues. The ends were cut back, 0 bases at V and 3 bases at J, with 12 bases in the middle. Germline V CDR1 and CDR2: SGHRS, YFSETQ. The variable domain in full, with the rest retrieved from reference TRBV5-1 and TRBJ1-1, is KAGVTQTPRYLIKTRGQQVTLSCSPISGHRSVSWYQQTPGQGLQFLFEYFSETQRNKGNFPGRFSGRQFSNSRSEMNVSTLELGDSALYLCASSLADRWDTEAFFGQGTRLTVV.

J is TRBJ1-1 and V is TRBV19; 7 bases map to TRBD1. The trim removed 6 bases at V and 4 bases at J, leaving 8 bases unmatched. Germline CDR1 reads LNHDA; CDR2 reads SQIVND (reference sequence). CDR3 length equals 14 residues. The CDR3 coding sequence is TGTGCCAGTAGCAACAGGGGCGGAGGCACTGAAGCTTTCTTT. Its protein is CASSNRGGGTEAFF.

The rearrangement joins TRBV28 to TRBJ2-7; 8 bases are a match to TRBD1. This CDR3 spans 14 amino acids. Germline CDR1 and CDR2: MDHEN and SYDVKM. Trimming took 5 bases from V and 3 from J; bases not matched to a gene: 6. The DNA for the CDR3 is TGTGCCAGCAGTCCCCTAGACAGGGGCTACGAGCAGTACTTC. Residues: CASSPLDRGYEQYF.

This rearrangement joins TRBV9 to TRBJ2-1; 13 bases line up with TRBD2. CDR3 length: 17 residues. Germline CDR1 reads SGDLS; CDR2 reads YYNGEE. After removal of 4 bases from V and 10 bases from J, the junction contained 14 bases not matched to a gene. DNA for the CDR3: TGTGCCAGCAGCCCCCTTCGGACTAGCGGGAGCCTGGCGGAGCAGTTCTTC. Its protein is CASSPLRTSGSLAEQFF.

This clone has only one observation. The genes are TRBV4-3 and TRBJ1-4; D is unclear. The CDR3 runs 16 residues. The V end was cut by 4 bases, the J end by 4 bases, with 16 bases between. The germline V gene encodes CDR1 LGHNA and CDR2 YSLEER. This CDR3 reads CASSPRSGGRNEKLFF. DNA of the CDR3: TGCGCCAGCAGCCCGAGGTCCGGAGGGCGTAATGAAAAACTGTTTTTT.

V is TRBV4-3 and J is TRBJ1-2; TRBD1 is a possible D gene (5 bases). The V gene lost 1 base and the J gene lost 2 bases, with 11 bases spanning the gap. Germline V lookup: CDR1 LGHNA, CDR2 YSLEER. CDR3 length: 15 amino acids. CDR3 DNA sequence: TGCGCCAGCAGCCAAGTGGCAGGGCGAAACTATGGCTACACCTTC. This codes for CASSQVAGRNYGYTF.

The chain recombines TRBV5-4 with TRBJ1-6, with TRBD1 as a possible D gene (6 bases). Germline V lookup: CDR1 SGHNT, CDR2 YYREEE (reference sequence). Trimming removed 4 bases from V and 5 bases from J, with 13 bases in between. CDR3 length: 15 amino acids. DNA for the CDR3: TGTGCCAGCAGCACTGGACAGAGGGATAATTCACCCCTCCACTTT. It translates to CASSTGQRDNSPLHF.